This T cell receptor beta chain was sequenced during a study of T cell changes during pregnancy in multiple sclerosis. This CDR3 region has 14 residues. The V and J ends lost 6 bases and 3 bases respectively, with 15 bases between them. Germline CDR1 reads SNHLY; CDR2 reads FYNNEI. Here immunoSEQ multiplex PCR was the method, and the copy in TCRdb shows in-frame clones only, minus some. The repertoire holds some 44,000 clones, with 88% as singletons. This sequence was found in a female donor with multiple sclerosis, enrolled in a pregnancy study. This chain links TRBV2 with TRBJ2-7; possible D gene TRBD1, 6 bases. Sequencing was performed on CD4+ T cells from peripheral blood mononuclear cells, taken in the second trimester of pregnancy. The CDR3 DNA follows: TGTGCCAGCAGCGGTTTTAAGGACAGCTACGAGCAGTACTTC. It encodes CASSGFKDSYEQYF.